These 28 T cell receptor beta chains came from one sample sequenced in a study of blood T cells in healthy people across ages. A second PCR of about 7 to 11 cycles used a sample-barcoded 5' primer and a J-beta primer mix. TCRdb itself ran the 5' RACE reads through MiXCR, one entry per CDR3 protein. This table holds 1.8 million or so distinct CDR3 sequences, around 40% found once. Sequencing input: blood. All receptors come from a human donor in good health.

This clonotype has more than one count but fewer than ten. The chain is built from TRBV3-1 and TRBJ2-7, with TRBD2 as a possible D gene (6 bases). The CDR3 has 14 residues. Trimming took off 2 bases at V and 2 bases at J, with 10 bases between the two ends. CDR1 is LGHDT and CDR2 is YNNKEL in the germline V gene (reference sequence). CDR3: CASSQNGGPYEQYF. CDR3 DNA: TGTGCCAGCAGCCAAAACGGGGGTCCCTACGAGCAGTACTTC.

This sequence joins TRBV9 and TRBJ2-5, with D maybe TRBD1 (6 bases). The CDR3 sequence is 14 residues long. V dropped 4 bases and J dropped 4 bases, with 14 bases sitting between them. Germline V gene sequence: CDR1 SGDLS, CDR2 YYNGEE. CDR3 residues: CASSTSGDLETQYF. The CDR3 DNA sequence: TGTGCCAGCAGCACATCAGGGGACCTAGAGACCCAGTACTTC.

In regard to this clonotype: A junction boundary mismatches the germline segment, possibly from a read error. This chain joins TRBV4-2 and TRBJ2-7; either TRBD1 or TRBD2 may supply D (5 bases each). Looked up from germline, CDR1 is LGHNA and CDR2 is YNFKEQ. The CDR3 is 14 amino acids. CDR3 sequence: CASSQDLGDYEQYF. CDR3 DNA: TGTGCCAGCAGTCAAGATTTGGGGGACTACGAGCAGTACTTC.

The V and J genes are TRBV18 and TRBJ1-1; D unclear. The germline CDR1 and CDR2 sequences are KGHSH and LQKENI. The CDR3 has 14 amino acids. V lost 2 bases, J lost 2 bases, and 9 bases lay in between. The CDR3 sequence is CASSPSAGNTEAFF. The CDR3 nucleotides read TGTGCCAGCTCACCATCGGCAGGCAACACTGAAGCTTTCTTT.

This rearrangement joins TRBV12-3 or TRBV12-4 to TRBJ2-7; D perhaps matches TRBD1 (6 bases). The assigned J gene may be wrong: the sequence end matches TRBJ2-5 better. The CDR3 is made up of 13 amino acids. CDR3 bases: TGTGCCAGCAGTTATACAGGGAGAGAGACCCAGTACTTC. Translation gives CASSYTGRETQYF.

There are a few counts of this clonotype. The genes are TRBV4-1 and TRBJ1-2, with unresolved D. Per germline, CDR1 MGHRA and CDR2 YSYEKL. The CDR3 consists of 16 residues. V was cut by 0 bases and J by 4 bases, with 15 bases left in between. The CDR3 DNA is TGCGCCAGCAGCCAAGAGGCAGTTCTGCGGGGCTATGGCTACACCTTC. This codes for CASSQEAVLRGYGYTF.

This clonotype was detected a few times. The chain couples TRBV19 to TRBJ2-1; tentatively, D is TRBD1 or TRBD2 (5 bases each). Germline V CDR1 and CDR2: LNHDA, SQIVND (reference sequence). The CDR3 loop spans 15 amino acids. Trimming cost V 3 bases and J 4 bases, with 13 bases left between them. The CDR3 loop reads CASSMQGPDYNEQFF. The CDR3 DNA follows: TGTGCCAGTAGTATGCAGGGACCGGATTACAATGAGCAGTTCTTC. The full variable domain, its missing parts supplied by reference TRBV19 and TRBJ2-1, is DGGITQSPKYLFRKEGQNVTLSCEQNLNHDAMYWYRQDPGQGLRLIYYSQIVNDFQKGDIAEGYSVSREKKESFPLTVTSAQKNPTAFYLCASSMQGPDYNEQFFGPGTRLTVL.

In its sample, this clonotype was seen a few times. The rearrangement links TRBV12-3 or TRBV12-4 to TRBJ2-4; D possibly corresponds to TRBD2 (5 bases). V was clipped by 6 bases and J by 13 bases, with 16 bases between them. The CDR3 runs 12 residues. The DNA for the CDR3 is TGTGCCAGCAGAGACCCCGAGGGTGTGCAGTACTTC. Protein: CASRDPEGVQYF.

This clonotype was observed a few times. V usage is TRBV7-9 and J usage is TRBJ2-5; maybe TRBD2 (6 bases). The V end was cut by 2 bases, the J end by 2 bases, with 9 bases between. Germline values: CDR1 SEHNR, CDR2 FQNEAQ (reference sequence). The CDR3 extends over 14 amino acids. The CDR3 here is CASSLWGVQETQYF. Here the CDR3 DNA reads TGTGCCAGCAGCTTATGGGGGGTACAAGAGACCCAGTACTTC.

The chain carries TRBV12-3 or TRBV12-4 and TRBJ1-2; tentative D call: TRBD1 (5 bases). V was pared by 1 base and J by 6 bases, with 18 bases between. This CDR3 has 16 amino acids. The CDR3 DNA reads TGTGCCAGCAGTTTAGGGGGACTCCTCGGCTTTAATGGCTACACCTTC. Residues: CASSLGGLLGFNGYTF.

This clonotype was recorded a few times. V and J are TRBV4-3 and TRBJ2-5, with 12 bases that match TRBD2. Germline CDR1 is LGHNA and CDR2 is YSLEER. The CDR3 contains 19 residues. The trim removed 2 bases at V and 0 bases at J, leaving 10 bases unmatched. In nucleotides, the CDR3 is TGCGCCAGCAGCCAAAGGCTAAGGACTAGCGGGGAACACCAAGAGACCCAGTACTTC. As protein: CASSQRLRTSGEHQETQYF.

The CDR3 nucleotides are TGTGCCAGCAGTGCGGACAGTAACTCTGGGGCCAACGTCCTGACTTTC. Amino acid sequence: CASSADSNSGANVLTF. The chain has TRBV2 and TRBJ2-6, with D maybe TRBD1 (6 bases). The V and J ends lost 4 bases and 0 bases respectively, with 10 bases between them. The CDR3 totals 16 residues. The germline V gene encodes CDR1 SNHLY and CDR2 FYNNEI.

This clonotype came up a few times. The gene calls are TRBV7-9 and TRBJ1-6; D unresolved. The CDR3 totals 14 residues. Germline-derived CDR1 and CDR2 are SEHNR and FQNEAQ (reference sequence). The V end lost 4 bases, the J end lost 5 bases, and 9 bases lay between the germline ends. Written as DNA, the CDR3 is TGTGCCAGCAGCTGGTCACCGGATAATTCACCCCTCCACTTT. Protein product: CASSWSPDNSPLHF.

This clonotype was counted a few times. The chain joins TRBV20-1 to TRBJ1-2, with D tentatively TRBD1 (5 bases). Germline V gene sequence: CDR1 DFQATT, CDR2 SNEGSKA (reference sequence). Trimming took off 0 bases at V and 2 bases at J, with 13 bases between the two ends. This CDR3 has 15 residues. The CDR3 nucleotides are TGCAGTGCTAGAGATCACCGGGAGGGGAACTATGGCTACACCTTC. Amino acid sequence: CSARDHREGNYGYTF.

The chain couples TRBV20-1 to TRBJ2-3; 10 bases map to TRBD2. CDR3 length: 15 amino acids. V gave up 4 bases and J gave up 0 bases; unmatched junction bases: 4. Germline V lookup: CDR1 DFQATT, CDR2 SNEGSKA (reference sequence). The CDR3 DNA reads TGCAGTGCTACGCGGGGACTAGCGAGCACAGATACGCAGTATTTT. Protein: CSATRGLASTDTQYF.

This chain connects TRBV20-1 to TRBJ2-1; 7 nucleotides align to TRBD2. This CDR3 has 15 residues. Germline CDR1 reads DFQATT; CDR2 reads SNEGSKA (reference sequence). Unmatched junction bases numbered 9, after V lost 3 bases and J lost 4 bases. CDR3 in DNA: TGCAGTGCTAGGCCCCACGACGGGGGGTACAATGAGCAGTTCTTC. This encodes CSARPHDGGYNEQFF.

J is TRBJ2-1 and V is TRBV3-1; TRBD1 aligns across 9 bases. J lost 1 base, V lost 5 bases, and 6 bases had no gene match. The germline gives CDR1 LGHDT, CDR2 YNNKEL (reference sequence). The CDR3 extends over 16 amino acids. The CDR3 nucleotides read TGTGCCAGCAGCACCGGGACAGGGAATTCCTACAATGAGCAGTTCTTC. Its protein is CASSTGTGNSYNEQFF.

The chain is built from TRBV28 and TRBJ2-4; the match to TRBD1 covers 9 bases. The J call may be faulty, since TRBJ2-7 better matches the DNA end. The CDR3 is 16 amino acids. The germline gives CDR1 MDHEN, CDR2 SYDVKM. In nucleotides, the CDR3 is TGTGCCAGCAGTTTCCCCCCCGGGACAGGGAACCACGAGCAGTACTTC. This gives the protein CASSFPPGTGNHEQYF.

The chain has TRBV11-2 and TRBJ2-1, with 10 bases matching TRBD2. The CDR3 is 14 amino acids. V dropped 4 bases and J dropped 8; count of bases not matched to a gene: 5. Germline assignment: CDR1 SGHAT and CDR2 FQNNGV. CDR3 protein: CASSYTSGVDEQFF. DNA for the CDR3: TGTGCCAGCAGCTACACTAGCGGGGTTGATGAGCAGTTCTTC.

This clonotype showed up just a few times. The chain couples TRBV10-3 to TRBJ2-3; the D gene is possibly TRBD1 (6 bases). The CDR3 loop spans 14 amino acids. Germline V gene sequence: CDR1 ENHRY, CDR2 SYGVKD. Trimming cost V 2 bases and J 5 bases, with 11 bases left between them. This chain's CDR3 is CAISEDRLRDTQYF. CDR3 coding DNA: TGTGCCATCAGTGAGGACAGGTTGAGAGATACGCAGTATTTT.

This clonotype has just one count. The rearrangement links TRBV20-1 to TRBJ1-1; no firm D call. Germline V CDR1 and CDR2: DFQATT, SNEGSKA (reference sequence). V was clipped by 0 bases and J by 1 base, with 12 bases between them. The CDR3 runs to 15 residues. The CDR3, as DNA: TGCAGTGCTAGAGATCGGGTAATGGGGAACACTGAAGCTTTCTTT. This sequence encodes CSARDRVMGNTEAFF.

The CDR3 here is CASNDGGRGYTF. The DNA for the CDR3 is TGTGCCAGCAATGATGGGGGAAGGGGCTACACCTTC. The chain joins TRBV6-1 to TRBJ1-2, with D possibly being TRBD1 (5 bases). Germline V gene lookup returns CDR1 MNHNS and CDR2 SASEGT. The V end was cut by 7 bases, the J end by 8 bases, with 14 bases between. The CDR3 is made up of 12 amino acids.

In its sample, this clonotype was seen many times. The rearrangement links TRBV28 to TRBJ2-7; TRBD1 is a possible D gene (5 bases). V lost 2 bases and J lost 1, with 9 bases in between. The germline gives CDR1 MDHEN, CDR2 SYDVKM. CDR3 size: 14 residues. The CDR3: CASSLTGESYEQYF. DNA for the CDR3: TGTGCCAGCAGTTTAACAGGTGAATCCTACGAGCAGTACTTC. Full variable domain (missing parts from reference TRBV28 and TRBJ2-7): DVKVTQSSRYLVKRTGEKVFLECVQDMDHENMFWYRQDPGLGLRLIYFSYDVKMKEKGDIPEGYSVSREKKERFSLILESASTNQTSMYLCASSLTGESYEQYFGPGTRLTVT.

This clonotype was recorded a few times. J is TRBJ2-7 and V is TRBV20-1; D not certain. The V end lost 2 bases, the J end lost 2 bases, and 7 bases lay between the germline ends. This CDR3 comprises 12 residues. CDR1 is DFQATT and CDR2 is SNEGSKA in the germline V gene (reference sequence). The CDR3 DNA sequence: TGCAGTGCTAGATCCTTCACCTACGAGCAGTACTTC. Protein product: CSARSFTYEQYF.

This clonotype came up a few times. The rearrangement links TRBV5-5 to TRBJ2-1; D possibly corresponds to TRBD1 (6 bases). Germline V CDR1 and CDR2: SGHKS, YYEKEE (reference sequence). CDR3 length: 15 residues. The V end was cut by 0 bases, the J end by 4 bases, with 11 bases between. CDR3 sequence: CASSLAGTQYNEQFF. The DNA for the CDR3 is TGTGCCAGCAGCTTGGCCGGGACACAATACAATGAGCAGTTCTTC.

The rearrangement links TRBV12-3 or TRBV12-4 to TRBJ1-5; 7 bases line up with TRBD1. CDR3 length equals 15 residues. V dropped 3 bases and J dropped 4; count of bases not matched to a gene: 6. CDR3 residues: CASSLGQKINQPQHF. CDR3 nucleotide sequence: TGTGCCAGCAGTTTGGGACAGAAGATTAATCAGCCCCAGCATTTT.

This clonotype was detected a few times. The CDR3: CASSQGGQGRETQYF. CDR3 coding DNA: TGCGCCAGCAGCCAAGGCGGTCAGGGTAGAGAGACCCAGTACTTC. This chain joins TRBV4-3 and TRBJ2-5, with D possibly matching TRBD1 (5 bases). The CDR3 loop spans 15 amino acids. The germline CDR1 and CDR2 sequences are LGHNA and YSLEER. Trimming stripped 1 base from V and 4 bases from J, with 13 bases between.

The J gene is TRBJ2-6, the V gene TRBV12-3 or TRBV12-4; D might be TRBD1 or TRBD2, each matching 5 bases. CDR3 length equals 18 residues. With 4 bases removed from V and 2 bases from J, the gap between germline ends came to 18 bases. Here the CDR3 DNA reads TGTGCCAGCAGTTCAGGGTTGCTGGCGGGTCCTGGGGCCAACGTCCTGACTTTC. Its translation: CASSSGLLAGPGANVLTF.